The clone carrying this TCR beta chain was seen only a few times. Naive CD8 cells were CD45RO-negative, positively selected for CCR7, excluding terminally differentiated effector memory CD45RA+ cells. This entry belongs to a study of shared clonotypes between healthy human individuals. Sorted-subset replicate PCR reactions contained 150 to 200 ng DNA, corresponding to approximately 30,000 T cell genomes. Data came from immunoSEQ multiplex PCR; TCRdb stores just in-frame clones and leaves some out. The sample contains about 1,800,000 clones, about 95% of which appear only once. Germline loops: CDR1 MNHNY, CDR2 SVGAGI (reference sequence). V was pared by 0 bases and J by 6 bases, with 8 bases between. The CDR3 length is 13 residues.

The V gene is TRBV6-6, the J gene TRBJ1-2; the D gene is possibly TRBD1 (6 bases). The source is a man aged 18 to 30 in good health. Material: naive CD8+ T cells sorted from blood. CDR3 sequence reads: CASSYSDSDGYTF. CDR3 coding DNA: TGTGCCAGCAGTTACTCGGACAGCGATGGCTACACCTTC.